These 32 T cell receptor beta chains came from one sample sequenced in a study of T cells in Graves' hyperthyroidism and ophthalmopathy. Authors of the study amplified TCR beta CDR3 regions from RNA transcripts. With the HTBI primer set, the TCR CDR3 went through a first round of RT-PCR. TCRdb itself ran the multiplex PCR reads through MiXCR, one entry per CDR3 protein. The sample holds about 740,000 distinct CDR3 sequences; less than 15% are singletons and the top ten take more than 8.5%. Input material: blood. These receptors all stem from a woman between 18 and 30 years old with Graves' hyperthyroidism.

The table lists this clonotype with many counts. The rearrangement joins TRBV20-1 to TRBJ2-4; perhaps D is TRBD1 or TRBD2 (5 bases each). From germline, CDR1 is DFQATT and CDR2 SNEGSKA (reference sequence). CDR3 size: 14 residues. V lost 0 bases to trimming and J lost 0 bases, with 6 bases between them. The CDR3 sequence is CSAREGTAKNIQYF. CDR3 nucleotides: TGCAGTGCTAGAGAAGGGACAGCCAAAAACATTCAGTACTTC.

This clonotype was counted ten times or more. The V and J genes are TRBV28 and TRBJ2-3; D could derive from TRBD1 or TRBD2 (5 bases each). Germline loops: CDR1 MDHEN, CDR2 SYDVKM. CDR3 length: 11 residues. V was pared by 4 bases and J by 6 bases, with 5 bases between. The CDR3 sequence is CASSWGDTQYF. CDR3 coding DNA: TGTGCCAGCAGTTGGGGGGATACGCAGTATTTT.

There are many counts of this clonotype. CDR3 in DNA: TGTGCCAGCAGCTTAGGACTAGCGCGGGGTAAAGAGACCCAGTACTTC. Residues: CASSLGLARGKETQYF. The rearrangement joins TRBV7-8 to TRBJ2-5; TRBD2 agrees at 8 bases. This CDR3 is built from 16 residues. Trimming took 1 base from V and 3 from J; bases not matched to a gene: 7. Looked up from germline, CDR1 is SGHVS and CDR2 is FQNEAQ.

This clonotype was counted ten times or more. The genes are TRBV27 and TRBJ1-2; 8 bases fit TRBD1. The germline gives CDR1 MNHEY, CDR2 SMNVEV (reference sequence). The CDR3 extends over 15 amino acids. J lost 4 bases, V lost 5 bases, and 9 bases had no gene match. The CDR3 region is CASSPRTGTTYGYTF. CDR3 nucleotide sequence: TGTGCCAGCAGTCCAAGGACAGGGACCACCTATGGCTACACCTTC.

This clonotype came up many times. The chain is built from TRBV12-3 or TRBV12-4 and TRBJ2-5; D gene ambiguous. The V end lost 0 bases, the J end lost 7 bases, and 6 bases lay between the germline ends. This CDR3 is 12 amino acids long. CDR3 in amino acids: CASSLARGTQYF. CDR3 nucleotide sequence: TGTGCCAGCAGTTTAGCTCGCGGGACCCAGTACTTC.

This clonotype was counted a few times. J is TRBJ2-7 and V is TRBV7-8; D is possibly TRBD2 (6 bases). The CDR3 is 17 residues long. Per germline, CDR1 SGHVS and CDR2 FQNEAQ. V lost 5 bases to trimming and J lost 9 bases, with 29 bases between them. The CDR3 region is CASSPKLGGIGLRAQYF. The CDR3 DNA reads as TGTGCCAGCAGCCCTAAGTTGGGCGGGATTGGCCTACGAGCGCAGTACTTC.

The sample holds many counts of this clonotype. The chain uses TRBV30 and TRBJ2-7; D possibly corresponds to TRBD2 (5 bases). Germline lookup yields CDR1 GTSNPN and CDR2 SVGIG (reference sequence). This CDR3 has 11 amino acids. Trimming removed 4 bases from V and 5 bases from J, with 9 bases in between. In nucleotides, the CDR3 is TGTGCCTGGACTAGCTACAACGAGCAGTACTTC. This encodes CAWTSYNEQYF.

Of note for this clonotype: This may arise from a read error, as a much more abundant clone is one base away. The V call is TRBV20-1, the J call TRBJ2-7; D gene uncertain. The CDR3 spans 13 residues. Germline V gene data show CDR1 as DFQATT and CDR2 as SNEGSKA (reference sequence). V was shortened by 5 bases and J by 7 bases, with 18 bases between the two germline ends. The DNA for the CDR3 is TGCAGTGCTTTCGTCGTAGGTTACAATGAGCAGTACTTC. Its translation is CSAFVVGYNEQYF.

The chain links TRBV5-6 to TRBJ2-1; 8 nucleotides line up with TRBD2. V gave up 0 bases and J gave up 14 bases; unmatched junction bases: 7. The CDR3 contains 13 residues. CDR1 and CDR2 (germline): SGHDT, YYEEEE. In nucleotides, the CDR3 is TGTGCCAGCAGCTTGGAACGGGAGGGAACGGAGTTCTTC. As protein: CASSLEREGTEFF.

This clonotype was detected ten times or more. J is TRBJ2-1 and V is TRBV11-2; 10 bases map to TRBD2. With V trimmed by 8 bases and J by 7 bases, 8 bases remained unmatched. The CDR3 consists of 14 residues. CDR1 is SGHAT, CDR2 FQNNGV, per germline. The CDR3 sequence is CASRKIAGGNEQFF. The CDR3 coding sequence is TGTGCCAGCCGGAAAATAGCGGGAGGAAATGAGCAGTTCTTC.

On this clonotype: A read error may produce the germline difference seen at one junction end. This chain links TRBV11-1 with TRBJ2-5; no clear D. CDR1 and CDR2 (germline): SGHAT, FQDESV (reference sequence). The CDR3 consists of 12 residues. Here the CDR3 DNA reads TGTGCCAGCAGCTCTTACCAAGAGGCCCAGTACTTC. It specifies CASSSYQEAQYF.

This clonotype was seen many times. This chain uses TRBV7-9 with TRBJ2-5; D unresolved. Trimming took 5 bases from V and 5 from J, leaving 9 bases between them. Germline assignment: CDR1 SEHNR and CDR2 FQNEAQ (reference sequence). The CDR3 has 12 amino acids. The CDR3 spells CASSALGETQYF. The CDR3 DNA reads as TGTGCCAGCAGCGCCCTCGGGGAGACCCAGTACTTC.

This clonotype was detected a few times. V gene TRBV28 combines with J gene TRBJ2-7, with 7 bases identical to TRBD2. V shed 8 bases and J 7 bases; nucleotides not matched to a gene: 11. From germline, CDR1 is MDHEN and CDR2 SYDVKM. The CDR3 has 13 amino acids. The CDR3 DNA sequence: TGTGCCAGCCGGTCGGGAGGACCTGGGGAGCAGTACTTC. It yields the protein CASRSGGPGEQYF.

This clonotype was picked up many times. This rearrangement joins TRBV28 to TRBJ2-7; 7 nucleotides agree with TRBD2. Germline V gene data show CDR1 as MDHEN and CDR2 as SYDVKM. The CDR3 has 15 amino acids. Trimming took 3 bases from V and 2 from J; bases not matched to a gene: 7. CDR3 loop: CASSFGPSGPYEQYF. The CDR3 coding sequence is TGTGCCAGCAGTTTCGGGCCTAGCGGACCCTACGAGCAGTACTTC.

This clonotype was counted at least ten times. The chain links TRBV11-2 to TRBJ2-5; D remains unclear. V was shortened by 8 bases and J by 0 bases, with 13 bases between the two germline ends. CDR3 length: 14 residues. From germline, CDR1 is SGHAT and CDR2 FQNNGV. The DNA for the CDR3 is TGTGCCAGCGGCCAACCGTTGTACCAAGAGACCCAGTACTTC. As protein: CASGQPLYQETQYF.

The sample holds a few counts of this clonotype. This chain connects TRBV28 to TRBJ1-2; the D is unclear. Looked up from germline, CDR1 is MDHEN and CDR2 is SYDVKM. The CDR3 is made up of 12 amino acids. V lost 5 bases, J lost 8 bases, and 12 bases lay in between. The DNA for the CDR3 is TGTGCCAGCAGTCGCGGGGTGGGAGGCTACACCTTC. Translating it yields CASSRGVGGYTF.

This clonotype was recorded at least ten times. V and J are TRBV30 and TRBJ2-2; D unclear. The CDR3 loop spans 12 amino acids. Per germline, CDR1 GTSNPN and CDR2 SVGIG (reference sequence). V gave up 5 bases and J gave up 6 bases, with 10 bases separating them. This CDR3 reads CAWPSNAGELFF. CDR3 sequence (DNA): TGTGCCTGGCCCTCAAACGCCGGGGAGCTGTTTTTT.

This clonotype occurred many times. The chain combines TRBV11-1 with TRBJ2-1; D remains ambiguous. Trimming pared 2 bases from V and 4 bases from J, leaving 15 bases between. This CDR3 is 16 amino acids long. Germline V lookup: CDR1 SGHAT, CDR2 FQDESV (reference sequence). The CDR3 reads CASSLYSGTLYNEQFF. In DNA, the CDR3 is TGTGCCAGCAGCTTATATTCGGGTACCCTTTACAATGAGCAGTTCTTC.

The table lists this clonotype with many counts. This chain connects TRBV28 to TRBJ1-4; D is perhaps TRBD1 (6 bases). CDR3 size: 12 residues. Trimming shortened V by 5 bases and J by 13 bases, and 14 bases separated the two germline ends. The germline V gene has CDR1 MDHEN and CDR2 SYDVKM. In nucleotides, the CDR3 is TGTGCCAGCAGTCCCGGACAGAAAGGACTGTTTTTT. The encoded protein is CASSPGQKGLFF.

The table lists this clonotype with many counts. The rearrangement joins TRBV2 to TRBJ2-1; no clear D. Germline loops: CDR1 SNHLY, CDR2 FYNNEI. This CDR3 is 15 amino acids long. With 4 bases removed from V and 7 bases from J, the gap between germline ends came to 17 bases. The CDR3 protein is CASSVFGSRWNEQFF. DNA of the CDR3: TGTGCCAGCAGTGTATTCGGCTCTAGATGGAATGAGCAGTTCTTC. Based on the CDR3 plus reference TRBV2 and TRBJ2-1, the full variable domain is EPEVTQTPSHQVTQMGQEVILRCVPISNHLYFYWYRQILGQKVEFLVSFYNNEISEKSEIFDDQFSVERPDGSNFTLKIRSTKLEDSAMYFCASSVFGSRWNEQFFGPGTRLTVL.

This clonotype was recorded a few times. This chain connects TRBV7-9 to TRBJ2-4, with D possibly TRBD2 on 5 matching bases. Germline V gene data show CDR1 as SEHNR and CDR2 as FQNEAQ (reference sequence). V was clipped by 3 bases and J by 7 bases, with 7 bases between them. This CDR3 spans 12 amino acids. CDR3 DNA: TGTGCCAGCAGCTTTTCGGGGAACATTCAGTACTTC. Amino acids: CASSFSGNIQYF.

The chain carries TRBV6-6 and TRBJ2-4; D not certain. The CDR3 runs 16 residues. Trimming removed 2 bases from V and 0 bases from J, with 11 bases in between. Germline V gene data show CDR1 as MNHNY and CDR2 as SVGAGI (reference sequence). The CDR3, as DNA: TGTGCCAGCAGTTACGGATTCGAATTAGCCAAAAACATTCAGTACTTC. It yields the protein CASSYGFELAKNIQYF.

The chain is built from TRBV3-1 and TRBJ2-1; unclear D gene. Trimming removed 0 bases from V and 4 bases from J, with 19 bases in between. Germline CDR1 reads LGHDT; CDR2 reads YNNKEL (reference sequence). There are 18 residues in the CDR3. The CDR3 DNA reads TGTGCCAGCAGCCAAGACTCTCCCGAAACAGCCCTGTACAATGAGCAGTTCTTC. Its translation: CASSQDSPETALYNEQFF.

This clonotype turned up a few times. The J gene is TRBJ2-7, the V gene TRBV24-1, with 7 nucleotides matching TRBD2. There are 13 residues in the CDR3. Looked up from germline, CDR1 is KGHDR and CDR2 is SFDVKD. Unmatched junction bases numbered 11, after V lost 9 bases and J lost 7 bases. Written as DNA, the CDR3 is TGTGCCACCGGGAAGCGGGACTCCGCGGAGCAGTACTTC. Residues: CATGKRDSAEQYF.

At least ten counts were recorded for this clonotype. The rearrangement joins TRBV7-8 to TRBJ1-1; no reliable D call. This CDR3 is built from 13 residues. Trimming took off 0 bases at V and 9 bases at J, with 11 bases between the two ends. Germline V gene lookup returns CDR1 SGHVS and CDR2 FQNEAQ. For the CDR3, the DNA is TGTGCCAGCAGCTTAGCCGGCTTGAGGAAAGCTTTCTTT. Protein: CASSLAGLRKAFF.

This clonotype was recorded many times. The V and J genes are TRBV28 and TRBJ1-2; 9 positions agree with TRBD1. The CDR3 runs to 13 residues. From germline, CDR1 is MDHEN and CDR2 SYDVKM. Trimming took 9 bases from V and 7 from J; bases not matched to a gene: 9. In DNA form, the CDR3 reads TGTGCCAGTGCTCCGGGACAGGGCGCTGGCTACACCTTC. It yields the protein CASAPGQGAGYTF.

The chain employs TRBV6-1 and TRBJ1-1; D may be TRBD1 (6 bases). The CDR3 sequence is 15 residues long. Germline lookup yields CDR1 MNHNS and CDR2 SASEGT. V lost 5 bases to trimming and J lost 0 bases, with 13 bases between them. The CDR3: CASSPPGAVNTEAFF. CDR3 coding DNA: TGTGCCAGCAGTCCGCCAGGGGCCGTGAACACTGAAGCTTTCTTT.

This clonotype was seen many times. The chain is built from TRBV5-1 and TRBJ2-1; a possible D gene is TRBD1 (6 bases). The CDR3 length is 15 residues. Between the trimmed V and J ends, which lost 2 bases and 7 bases, there was a span of 16 bases. CDR1 and CDR2 (germline): SGHRS, YFSETQ. The CDR3 sequence is CASSLQGETWNEQFF. The DNA for the CDR3 is TGCGCCAGCAGCTTACAGGGCGAAACCTGGAATGAGCAGTTCTTC.

The CDR3 sequence is CASTISGMSFGEQFF. The CDR3 nucleotides read TGTGCCAGCACCATAAGCGGGATGAGTTTTGGTGAGCAGTTCTTC. This sequence joins TRBV6-2 or TRBV6-3 and TRBJ2-1, with 7 bases fitting TRBD2. Germline V CDR1 and CDR2: MNHEY, SVGEGT. V lost 7 bases, J lost 9 bases, and 15 bases stayed unmatched. The CDR3 totals 15 residues.

The chain links TRBV6-1 to TRBJ2-5; TRBD1 aligns across 8 bases. The CDR3 totals 16 residues. V lost 8 bases and J lost 0; bases outside the gene matches: 11. Germline loops: CDR1 MNHNS, CDR2 SASEGT. The CDR3 protein is CASGPGTGSYQETQYF. For the CDR3, the DNA is TGTGCCAGCGGACCCGGGACAGGATCGTACCAAGAGACCCAGTACTTC.

This clonotype came up many times. The J gene is TRBJ2-7, the V gene TRBV6-1; D may be TRBD1 (5 bases). Trimming removed 6 bases from V and 6 bases from J, with 24 bases in between. The CDR3 is made up of 16 amino acids. CDR1 and CDR2 from the germline V gene are MNHNS and SASEGT. CDR3: CASRNAGRGPSAEQYF. DNA of the CDR3: TGTGCCAGCAGAAACGCAGGAAGGGGTCCCTCGGCCGAGCAGTACTTC.

This clonotype showed up just a few times. The V gene is TRBV28, the J gene TRBJ2-4; D gene uncertain. The CDR3 sequence is 12 residues long. Per germline, CDR1 MDHEN and CDR2 SYDVKM. V was cut by 7 bases and J by 9 bases, with 13 bases left in between. CDR3 protein: CASTPNPGIQYF. CDR3 sequence (DNA): TGTGCCAGCACCCCGAATCCTGGCATTCAGTACTTC.